The sequence of this T cell receptor (beta chain) was determined in a study of T cell responses to AZD1222 COVID-19 vaccine. Libraries were prepared by immunoSEQ multiplex PCR; TCRdb keeps only in-frame clonotypes and omits some of them. The sample records 150,000 to 200,000 clones, about 92% being singletons. The germline CDR1 and CDR2 sequences are LGHNA and YSLEER. V lost 0 bases, J lost 7 bases, and 15 bases lay in between. CDR3 length: 15 residues. The clonotype comes from an adult in good health. Material: peripheral blood, obtained on day 0 of AZD1222 vaccination. V and J are TRBV4-3 and TRBJ1-2; D may be TRBD1 (6 bases). CDR3 in DNA: TGCGCCAGCAGCCAAGATGGCGGGAGGGGGGGTGGCTACACCTTC. It yields the protein CASSQDGGRGGGYTF.